This T cell receptor (beta chain) was identified during a study of monozygotic twins with inflammatory bowel disease. Study outcomes and limitations: TCRbeta diversity (inverse Simpson) was lower in IBD patients than in healthy co-twins.

TCRdb reworked the 5' RACE reads into one entry per CDR3 protein, no DNA. The sample totals fewer than 550,000 distinct CDR3 sequences. A note on this clonotype: Antigen unknown.

There are 16 residues in the CDR3. Germline assignment: CDR1 DFQATT and CDR2 SNEGSKA (reference sequence). This receptor was identified in a human donor with ulcerative colitis or Crohn's disease, or a healthy co-twin of an affected twin (not recorded which). This rearrangement joins TRBV20-1 to TRBJ1-2; TCRdb proposes TRBD1, but this gene call is untestable without DNA. Material for sequencing was blood. CDR3 region: CSARDPVHTGFYGYTF.